This T cell receptor (beta chain) was observed in a study of blood T cell repertoires in COVID-19. Study-wide background: COVID-19 samples from acute and convalescent phases originated in the United States, Italy and Spain. PBMCs, B-cell-depleted T cells, or T cells were the source of the cDNA or gDNA that made up the material.

In the authors' workflow: Reference gene primer amplification gave nucleated cell count estimates. Assay used: immunoSEQ multiplex PCR; TCRdb lists only in-frame clones, some missing. Clonal size and the V and J genes are those of that table, whereas D and trimming came from the DNA. The sample consists of approximately 280,000 clones, around 90% of them appearing once. CDR1 and CDR2 from the germline V gene are SGHDT and YYEEEE. V lost 2 bases to trimming and J lost 12 bases, with 20 bases between them. CDR3 size: 14 residues. The sequencing input was peripheral blood. This chain joins TRBV5-6 and TRBJ1-2, with D possibly being TRBD1 (5 bases). This TCR came from a woman aged 25 to 39 with COVID-19, enrolled during active disease. The CDR3 DNA reads TGTGCCAGCAGCTTACGGGGACCGCCGGGCGGGGACACCTTC. Protein product: CASSLRGPPGGDTF.